This T cell receptor (beta chain) came from a study of tumor-infiltrating lymphocytes in primary liver carcinoma. On the study more broadly: The study included patients who were men and women aged 30 to 69 years.

The V and J ends lost 8 bases and 8 bases respectively, with 19 bases between them. The CDR3 runs to 12 residues. Germline CDR1 is SQVTM and CDR2 is ANQGSEA. As regards this clonotype: The antigen remains undetermined.

Production of TCR beta cDNA used approximately 480 ng total RNA together with a constant-region primer. Slightly modified ARM-PCR with three nested multiplex PCR rounds yielded TCR beta libraries. Primers for the first two PCR rounds were TRBV1-TRBV30 forward primers and a C-beta reverse primer (approximately 10 cycles per round). TCRdb independently ran MiXCR on the multiplex PCR reads; one entry per CDR3 protein. The sample has tens of thousands of distinct CDR3 sequences, more than 65% seen once. Regarding the study as a whole: The study found only about 7.5-24% of top clones in all five tumor regions.

Co-extraction of both nucleic acids (RNA and DNA) used about 17-31 mg of unsorted bulk tissue. The receptor was derived from a man aged 35 to 55 with primary liver carcinoma and hepatitis B virus infection. What was sequenced was liver tumor tissue from sampling region 1. Subset specified: tumor region T1, superior pole. The V call is TRBV29-1, the J call TRBJ2-7; TRBD2 might be the D (5 bases). Here the CDR3 reads CSSWLNSGKQYF. As DNA, the CDR3 is TGCAGCTCATGGCTGAATTCGGGAAAGCAGTACTTC.